What follows are 27 T cell receptor beta chains derived from one specimen sequenced in a study of breast tumors, draining lymph nodes, adjacent tissues. Samples came from axillary lymph nodes draining the breast cancer. A single record per CDR3 protein comes from TCRdb applying MiXCR to the multiplex PCR reads. Among more than 85,000 distinct CDR3 sequences listed, around 20% were seen once. The sample consisted of axillary lymph node tissue. Receptor source: a female donor with breast cancer. Some clones in this sample may be carry-over from other donors' samples.

This clonotype was picked up many times. The V gene is TRBV7-6, the J gene TRBJ2-7; D may be TRBD1 (5 bases). Trimming took off 0 bases at V and 3 bases at J, with 12 bases between the two ends. This CDR3 region has 15 residues. Germline CDR1 SGHVS, CDR2 FNYEAQ. In DNA form, the CDR3 reads TGTGCCAGCAGCTTAGCGGAGACAGAATACTACGAGCAGTACTTC. This sequence encodes CASSLAETEYYEQYF.

The table lists this clonotype with a few counts. A much larger clonotype is one base distant, so this may be a read error. The chain combines TRBV20-1 with TRBJ2-3; 12 bases line up with TRBD2. Germline V gene data show CDR1 as DFQATT and CDR2 as SNEGSKA (reference sequence). This CDR3 contains 15 residues. The CDR3 here is CSARGTSGTADTQCF. In DNA, the CDR3 is TGCAGTGCTAGAGGGACTAGCGGGACAGCGGATACGCAGTGTTTT.

This clonotype has at least ten counts. V is TRBV6-1 and J is TRBJ2-7; D not certain. V was shortened by 6 bases and J by 2 bases, with 11 bases between the two germline ends. The V gene's germline CDR1 is MNHNS and CDR2 SASEGT. This CDR3 is 13 amino acids long. CDR3 DNA sequence: TGTGCCAGCAGAGGTAGTGGAACCTACGAGCAGTACTTC. Its translation is CASRGSGTYEQYF.

This clonotype was detected ten times or more. The V gene is TRBV10-3, the J gene TRBJ2-7, with TRBD2 as a possible D gene (5 bases). CDR3 length equals 12 residues. Trimming cost V 5 bases and J 7 bases, with 12 bases left between them. Per the germline V gene, CDR1 is ENHRY and CDR2 is SYGVKD. Here the CDR3 reads CAISIGSGEQYF. The DNA of the CDR3 is TGTGCCATCAGTATAGGGTCGGGAGAGCAGTACTTC.

This clonotype was picked up many times. The gene calls are TRBV4-1 and TRBJ1-2, with a weak D call TRBD1 (6 bases). CDR1 and CDR2 (germline): MGHRA, YSYEKL. The CDR3 length is 16 residues. Trimming cost V 1 base and J 5 bases, with 17 bases left between them. The CDR3, as DNA: TGCGCCAGCAGCCAAGTGTCGTCCGGGGGCGCTTATGGCTACACCTTC. Amino acid sequence: CASSQVSSGGAYGYTF.

The chain joins TRBV3-1 to TRBJ2-3, with D hard to call. In germline, CDR1 is LGHDT, CDR2 YNNKEL (reference sequence). CDR3 length: 15 amino acids. V lost 4 bases and J 5 bases, leaving 16 bases between the germline ends. CDR3 DNA: TGTGCCAGCAGCCGCCGAAGATTCTCCCAAGATACGCAGTATTTT. Residues: CASSRRRFSQDTQYF.

This clonotype showed up many times. The V call is TRBV5-8, the J call TRBJ2-5, with D possibly matching TRBD2 (6 bases). The CDR3 is made up of 14 amino acids. Germline V gene sequence: CDR1 SGHTS, CDR2 YDEGEE. V was cut by 2 bases and J by 5 bases, with 13 bases left in between. The CDR3 bases are TGTGCCAGCAGCTTCGTCGGGAGAGACGAGACCCAGTACTTC. It translates to CASSFVGRDETQYF.

This clonotype was seen at least ten times. CDR3 nucleotides: TGTGCCAGCAGCGCCCTAGGGATCGCCGGAGATACGCAGTATTTT. It is translated as CASSALGIAGDTQYF. The J gene is TRBJ2-3, the V gene TRBV25-1, with D unclear. V was cut by 6 bases and J by 5 bases, with 18 bases left in between. The CDR3 length is 15 residues. Germline lookup yields CDR1 MGHDK and CDR2 SYGVNS.

This clonotype was seen ten or more times. J is TRBJ1-2 and V is TRBV19; D unclear. The germline CDR1 and CDR2 sequences are LNHDA and SQIVND (reference sequence). The CDR3 covers 14 residues. V lost 5 bases and J lost 5, with 15 bases in between. Here the CDR3 reads CASSSRTAQYGYTF. CDR3 in DNA: TGTGCCAGTAGTTCCCGGACGGCTCAGTATGGCTACACCTTC. The whole variable domain, remainder taken from reference TRBV19 and TRBJ1-2, is DGGITQSPKYLFRKEGQNVTLSCEQNLNHDAMYWYRQDPGQGLRLIYYSQIVNDFQKGDIAEGYSVSREKKESFPLTVTSAQKNPTAFYLCASSSRTAQYGYTFGSGTRLTVV.

This clonotype was found many times. The V gene is TRBV7-9, the J gene TRBJ1-5, with D uncertain. Germline CDR1 and CDR2: SEHNR and FQNEAQ (reference sequence). V shed 0 bases and J shed 3 bases, with 9 bases lying between them. This CDR3 is built from 15 residues. CDR3 bases: TGTGCCAGCAGCTTAGCCGCGGGTAACAATCAGCCCCAGCATTTT. Translating it yields CASSLAAGNNQPQHF.

This clonotype has at least ten counts. The J gene is TRBJ2-1, the V gene TRBV5-1; D remains unclear. The CDR3 is 15 residues long. V lost 0 bases, J lost 3 bases, and 10 bases lay in between. Germline V gene lookup returns CDR1 SGHRS and CDR2 YFSETQ. CDR3 in amino acids: CASSLVPEYYNEQFF. The CDR3 region has the DNA TGCGCCAGCAGCTTGGTTCCTGAGTACTACAATGAGCAGTTCTTC.

This clonotype appeared many times. The chain combines TRBV24-1 with TRBJ2-1; 7 bases match TRBD2. V lost 3 bases to trimming and J lost 0 bases; unmatched junction nucleotides: 7. The germline CDR1 and CDR2 sequences are KGHDR and SFDVKD. The CDR3 totals 17 residues. In DNA, the CDR3 is TGTGCCACCAGTGATGGGGGGGGGGGTGGCTCCTACAATGAGCAGTTCTTC. It translates to CATSDGGGGGSYNEQFF.

The rearrangement links TRBV11-2 to TRBJ1-4; 7 positions agree with TRBD1. Germline V gene data show CDR1 as SGHAT and CDR2 as FQNNGV. This CDR3 has 16 residues. The V segment lost 1 base and the J segment 8 bases; nucleotides outside the gene matches: 10. The CDR3 DNA follows: TGTGCCAGCAGCTTAGTTGCGACAGGGCTTCTGGAAAAACTGTTTTTT. The encoded protein is CASSLVATGLLEKLFF. Full variable domain (missing parts from reference TRBV11-2 and TRBJ1-4): EAGVAQSPRYKIIEKRQSVAFWCNPISGHATLYWYQQILGQGPKLLIQFQNNGVVDDSQLPKDRFSAERLKGVDSTLKIQPAKLEDSAVYLCASSLVATGLLEKLFFGSGTQLSVL.

Details on this clonotype: A read error is possible here, since a much larger clone lies one base away. V is TRBV19 and J is TRBJ1-5; D is unclear. Germline V lookup: CDR1 LNHDA, CDR2 SQIVND (reference sequence). The CDR3 is 14 amino acids. CDR3 bases: TGTGCCAGGAGTATAGCCCATAGCAATCAGCCCCAGCATTTT. Amino acids: CARSIAHSNQPQHF.

This clonotype was found many times. The chain has TRBV7-6 and TRBJ2-3; 9 bases align to TRBD2. Losses at the gene ends were 3 bases for V and 3 bases for J; bases not matched to a gene: 10. The CDR3 sequence is 17 residues long. Germline V gene data show CDR1 as SGHVS and CDR2 as FNYEAQ. CDR3: CASSFSAGGPWTDTQYF. The CDR3 bases are TGTGCCAGCAGCTTCAGTGCGGGAGGGCCATGGACAGATACGCAGTATTTT.

V usage is TRBV28 and J usage is TRBJ2-2; 10 bases are a match to TRBD1. Germline CDR1 and CDR2: MDHEN and SYDVKM. With V trimmed by 6 bases and J by 4 bases, 11 bases remained unmatched. CDR3 length equals 17 residues. Here the CDR3 DNA reads TGTGCCAGCAGCAAACTCCGGTGGGACAGGGGCACCGGGGAGCTGTTTTTT. This translates into CASSKLRWDRGTGELFF.

DNA of the CDR3: TGCAGTGCTATCGGACAGGCTAGCACAGATACGCAGTATTTT. It codes for CSAIGQASTDTQYF. The chain carries TRBV20-1 and TRBJ2-3; 7 bases are a match to TRBD1. The CDR3 has 14 amino acids. Looked up from germline, CDR1 is DFQATT and CDR2 is SNEGSKA (reference sequence). V lost 4 bases and J lost 0; bases outside the gene matches: 4.

This clonotype showed up many times. V is TRBV7-2 and J is TRBJ2-7; TRBD1 is a possible D gene (6 bases). The CDR3 has 14 amino acids. Germline V lookup: CDR1 SGHTA, CDR2 FQGNSA. The V and J ends lost 5 bases and 4 bases respectively, with 15 bases between them. CDR3 loop: CASSVPGTMYEQYF. The CDR3 DNA reads TGTGCCAGCAGCGTACCCGGGACAATGTACGAGCAGTACTTC.

This clonotype was counted many times. V usage is TRBV4-1 and J usage is TRBJ1-2; D not certain. Trimming shortened V by 0 bases and J by 8 bases, and 10 bases separated the two germline ends. Germline CDR1 and CDR2: MGHRA and YSYEKL. This CDR3 has 13 residues. CDR3 protein: CASSQERSLGYTF. For the CDR3, the DNA is TGCGCCAGCAGCCAAGAAAGGTCCCTAGGCTACACCTTC.

This clonotype was seen ten or more times. The chain couples TRBV5-5 to TRBJ1-4; D is unresolved. Between the trimmed V and J ends, which lost 2 bases and 7 bases, there was a span of 6 bases. Per germline, CDR1 SGHKS and CDR2 YYEKEE (reference sequence). CDR3 length: 12 amino acids. The CDR3 DNA reads TGTGCCAGCAGCTTCCCGGGTGAAAAACTGTTTTTT. Translating it yields CASSFPGEKLFF.

As concerns this clonotype: Just one base apart from a much larger clone, this may be a read error. The chain couples TRBV9 to TRBJ2-3; 10 bases agree with TRBD1. The CDR3 loop spans 16 amino acids. Germline CDR1 and CDR2: SGDLS and YYNGEE. The CDR3 coding sequence is TGTGCCAGCAAGAGCGGACAGGGGGGTCCCACAGATATGCAGTATTTT. Residues: CASKSGQGGPTDMQYF.

There are many counts of this clonotype. In nucleotides, the CDR3 is TGTGCCAGCAGAATAGGCGCGAACACCGGGGAGCTGTTTTTT. This translates into CASRIGANTGELFF. The gene calls are TRBV6-6 and TRBJ2-2; D uncertain. The germline V gene encodes CDR1 MNHNY and CDR2 SVGAGI (reference sequence). The V end lost 6 bases, the J end lost 0 bases, and 8 bases lay between the germline ends. The CDR3 is 14 amino acids.

This clonotype was picked up many times. The rearrangement links TRBV6-1 to TRBJ2-3, with D perhaps matching TRBD2 (5 bases). Germline CDR1 reads MNHNS; CDR2 reads SASEGT. Between the trimmed V and J ends, which lost 1 base and 6 bases, there was a span of 8 bases. The CDR3 consists of 13 residues. CDR3 nucleotides: TGTGCCAGCAGTGAAGTAAGGAGGGATACGCAGTATTTT. The encoded protein is CASSEVRRDTQYF.

This clonotype was recorded a few times. This sequence may be a read error, since a much larger clone differs from it by one base. V usage is TRBV7-2 and J usage is TRBJ2-3; 7 bases are shared with TRBD1. The CDR3 consists of 13 residues. The germline gives CDR1 SGHTA, CDR2 FQGNSA. J was trimmed by 6 bases and V by 8 bases; bases with no gene match: 8. CDR3 coding DNA: TGTGCCAGCGGCCGAGACAGGGTGGATACGCAGTATTTT. Its translation: CASGRDRVDTQYF.

This clonotype has just one count. The gene calls are TRBV5-6 and TRBJ1-1; D is unclear. V lost 1 base and J lost 0, with 16 bases in between. The CDR3 has 17 amino acids. The germline gives CDR1 SGHDT, CDR2 YYEEEE. In DNA, the CDR3 is TGTGCCAGCAGCTTGATGGGCGGGCTCTGGATGAACACTGAAGCTTTCTTT. It is translated as CASSLMGGLWMNTEAFF.

This clonotype was seen only a few times. The rearrangement links TRBV20-1 to TRBJ2-5; 11 nucleotides match TRBD2. This CDR3 comprises 17 residues. CDR1 DFQATT and CDR2 SNEGSKA come from the germline V gene (reference sequence). V was clipped by 0 bases and J by 9 bases; unmatched bases: 15. CDR3: CSARDHPLAGGRSAQYF. The CDR3 DNA follows: TGCAGTGCTAGAGATCACCCATTAGCGGGGGGGCGTTCGGCCCAGTACTTC.

Of note for this clonotype: This may be a read error: a much more frequent sequence differs by one nucleotide. This rearrangement joins TRBV5-6 to TRBJ2-2; no firm D call. Trimming left V 4 bases short and J 6 bases short, with 13 bases between. Germline CDR1 and CDR2: SGHDT and YYEEEE. The CDR3 consists of 14 residues. The chain's CDR3 is CASSRDVQAGELFF. In DNA form, the CDR3 reads TGTGCCAGCAGCCGCGACGTGCAAGCCGGGGAGCTGTTTTTT.